This passage covers 6 T cell receptor beta chains from one sample sequenced in a study of blood T cell repertoires in COVID-19. Libraries were prepared by immunoSEQ multiplex PCR; TCRdb keeps only in-frame clonotypes and omits some of them. The sample carries some 390,000 clones, roughly nine tenths recorded once. The sequencing input was PBMCs or T cells enriched from blood (not recorded which). The source is a woman in her twenties or thirties who had recovered from COVID-19.

This clone came up once. The rearrangement links TRBV7-6 to TRBJ2-7; 7 bases match TRBD1. Losses at the gene ends were 6 bases for V and 6 bases for J; bases not matched to a gene: 17. This CDR3 spans 16 amino acids. Germline V lookup: CDR1 SGHVS, CDR2 FNYEAQ. This chain's CDR3 is CASSLHLGAGGGEQYF. CDR3 in DNA: TGTGCCAGCAGTTTGCATTTAGGGGCAGGGGGTGGCGAGCAGTACTTC.

The rearrangement links TRBV9 to TRBJ2-7; the D gene is possibly TRBD2 (7 bases). The CDR3 extends over 14 amino acids. The germline CDR1 and CDR2 sequences are SGDLS and YYNGEE. Trimming took off 7 bases at V and 6 bases at J, with 20 bases between the two ends. CDR3 protein: CASGGARPSGEQYF. DNA of the CDR3: TGTGCCAGCGGGGGGGCGCGCCCGTCGGGCGAGCAGTACTTC.

A single count supports this clone. The chain is built from TRBV7-9 and TRBJ2-7, with a possible D match to TRBD2 (6 bases). Deletions cut 5 bases from V and 2 bases from J, with 16 bases between. This CDR3 comprises 15 residues. Germline CDR1 SEHNR, CDR2 FQNEAQ (reference sequence). The CDR3 spells CASSPFVSGAYEQYF. DNA for the CDR3: TGTGCCAGCAGCCCCTTTGTCTCGGGGGCCTACGAGCAGTACTTC.

This clone was detected only once. The V gene is TRBV6-2 or TRBV6-3, the J gene TRBJ2-7; 9 nucleotides agree with TRBD2. Germline V gives CDR1 MNHEY, CDR2 SVGEGT. The CDR3 sequence is 16 residues long. With 5 bases clipped from V and 1 base from J, the junction kept 9 bases outside the gene matches. CDR3 sequence reads: CASSGLGTSGSYEQYF. CDR3 coding DNA: TGTGCCAGCAGTGGCCTAGGCACTAGCGGGTCCTACGAGCAGTACTTC.

Notes on this clone: At one of its ends the junction is not consistent with the germline gene, which may arise from a read error. The CDR3 sequence is CSVKDGTANTEAFF. DNA for the CDR3: TGCAGCGTTAAAGACGGGACAGCGAACACTGAAGCTTTCTTT. This chain joins TRBV29-1 and TRBJ1-1, with 7 nucleotides matching TRBD1. This CDR3 is 14 amino acids long. The germline V gene has CDR1 SQVTM and CDR2 ANQGSEA.

This rearrangement joins TRBV12-3 or TRBV12-4 to TRBJ1-2, with 8 bases matching TRBD1. The CDR3 runs 12 residues. V shed 7 bases, J shed 8 bases, and the junction held 6 bases outside the gene matches. CDR3 amino acids: CASTPDRGGYTF. The CDR3 nucleotides read TGTGCCAGCACCCCCGACAGGGGCGGCTACACCTTC.